The 9 T cell receptor beta chains presented below share a single source sample, sequenced in a study of memory CD4+ T cells and cytomegalovirus serostatus. Here immunoSEQ multiplex PCR was the method, and the copy in TCRdb shows in-frame clones only, minus some. The sample holds fewer than 50,000 clones, 75% to 85% seen once. The sort gate was single viable CD3+CD4+CD8-CD45RO+ cells for memory CD4+ T cells. The sample consisted of memory CD4+ T cells from blood. These receptor sequences come from an adult in good health and CMV-seronegative.

The chain uses TRBV5-1 and TRBJ2-5; 12 bases line up with TRBD2. There are 14 residues in the CDR3. Germline V gene lookup returns CDR1 SGHRS and CDR2 YFSETQ. The V gene end was trimmed by 4 bases and the J gene end by 5 bases; junction bases not matched to a gene: 3. The CDR3 is CASSLTSGSETQYF. The CDR3 coding sequence is TGCGCCAGCAGCCTGACTAGCGGGAGTGAGACCCAGTACTTC.

The gene calls are TRBV5-4 and TRBJ2-7, with 8 bases identical to TRBD1. The ends lost 3 bases at V and 6 bases at J; junction bases unmatched: 8. Germline V gene data show CDR1 as SGHNT and CDR2 as YYREEE (reference sequence). The CDR3 runs 14 residues. The CDR3 reads CASSSDRGWGEQYF. The CDR3 nucleotides are TGTGCCAGCAGCTCCGACAGGGGATGGGGCGAGCAGTACTTC.

This clone was detected a few times. At one of its ends the junction is not consistent with the germline gene, which may arise from a read error. The gene calls are TRBV5-4 and TRBJ2-7; TRBD2 might be the D (6 bases). Germline loops: CDR1 SGHNT, CDR2 YYREEE (reference sequence). CDR3 size: 13 residues. CDR3 sequence (DNA): TGTGCCAGCAGCTCCGAAAGGAGACGGGAGTTTAACTTC. As protein: CASSSERRREFNF.

This rearrangement joins TRBV6-6 to TRBJ2-3; D may be TRBD2 (6 bases). Trimming cost V 5 bases and J 4 bases, with 13 bases left between them. Looked up from germline, CDR1 is MNHNY and CDR2 is SVGAGI (reference sequence). The CDR3 spans 14 residues. This chain's CDR3 is CASSRGGESDTQYF. In DNA, the CDR3 is TGTGCCAGCAGTCGCGGCGGGGAATCAGATACGCAGTATTTT.

The gene calls are TRBV19 and TRBJ2-1; D possibly corresponds to TRBD2 (5 bases). Trimming stripped 7 bases from V and 5 bases from J, with 12 bases between. The CDR3 spans 13 residues. The germline V gene encodes CDR1 LNHDA and CDR2 SQIVND (reference sequence). The CDR3 DNA is TGTGCCAGTACCCCCGGGATTAACAATGAGCAGTTCTTC. It yields the protein CASTPGINNEQFF.

The chain links TRBV30 to TRBJ1-3; D gene ambiguous. The V end lost 0 bases, the J end lost 4 bases, and 19 bases lay between the germline ends. This CDR3 is 17 amino acids long. Germline V lookup: CDR1 GTSNPN, CDR2 SVGIG (reference sequence). This chain's CDR3 is CAWSVGPVWVGGNTIYF. The CDR3 DNA follows: TGTGCCTGGAGTGTGGGCCCGGTTTGGGTGGGAGGAAACACCATATATTTT.

This clone was seen a single time. The V call is TRBV11-2, the J call TRBJ2-2; 8 bases are shared with TRBD2. The CDR3 has 15 amino acids. Germline CDR1 is SGHAT and CDR2 is FQNNGV. V was clipped by 2 bases and J by 5 bases; unmatched bases: 4. The chain's CDR3 is CASSLTGGGTGELFF. Here the CDR3 DNA reads TGTGCCAGCAGCTTAACGGGAGGGGGGACCGGGGAGCTGTTTTTT.

J is TRBJ2-5 and V is TRBV4-1; maybe TRBD2 (6 bases). Per the germline V gene, CDR1 is MGHRA and CDR2 is YSYEKL. This CDR3 region has 14 residues. Trimming took 0 bases from V and 7 from J, leaving 12 bases between them. The CDR3 DNA is TGCGCCAGCAGCCAAGATGGCGGGGTAGGGACCCAGTACTTC. Its protein is CASSQDGGVGTQYF.

This clone showed up just a few times. J is TRBJ2-1 and V is TRBV5-1; weak D call: TRBD1 (6 bases). The CDR3 has 14 residues. Germline lookup yields CDR1 SGHRS and CDR2 YFSETQ. Trimming stripped 4 bases from V and 6 bases from J, with 14 bases between. The CDR3 DNA sequence: TGCGCCAGCAGCATCCGGACAGATTCCAATGAGCAGTTCTTC. It codes for CASSIRTDSNEQFF.